The 20 T cell receptor beta chains given below trace back to one sample, sequenced in a study of cytomegalovirus exposure and HLA in healthy donors. Both 60 Vbeta primers and 13 Jbeta primers went into the PCR. TCRdb's copy holds only in-frame clones and misses some; the assay was immunoSEQ multiplex PCR. This table holds some 82,000 clones. What was sequenced was PBMCs. These receptors were collected from a woman aged 25 to 39 in good health and CMV-seronegative.

Details on this clone: Other DNA sequences in this specimen translate into the identical CDR3. The chain is built from TRBV2 and TRBJ2-7; possibly TRBD1 for D (6 bases). The CDR3 spans 13 residues. Trimming pared 6 bases from V and 0 bases from J, leaving 9 bases between. The germline gives CDR1 SNHLY, CDR2 FYNNEI. CDR3: CASRAGASYEQYF. CDR3 nucleotide sequence: TGTGCCAGCAGGGCAGGGGCCTCCTACGAGCAGTACTTC.

V and J are TRBV5-6 and TRBJ1-2, with 7 nucleotides matching TRBD1. The germline V gene encodes CDR1 SGHDT and CDR2 YYEEEE. The CDR3 contains 14 residues. The junction had 7 bases not matched to a gene; V was cut back by 0 bases and J by 8 bases. The CDR3 protein is CASSLVQGVEGYTF. The CDR3 DNA sequence: TGTGCCAGCAGCTTGGTTCAGGGGGTGGAGGGCTACACCTTC.

The chain recombines TRBV27 with TRBJ2-7; 7 nucleotides line up with TRBD1. CDR1 MNHEY and CDR2 SMNVEV come from the germline V gene (reference sequence). Losses at the gene ends were 6 bases for V and 2 bases for J; bases not matched to a gene: 10. The CDR3 extends over 15 amino acids. Here the CDR3 DNA reads TGTGCCAGCAGCCTTTTTTCGACAGGGACCTACGAGCAGTACTTC. Its protein is CASSLFSTGTYEQYF.

This rearrangement joins TRBV30 to TRBJ2-5, with 8 bases matching TRBD1. The J call is doubtful: the DNA matches TRBJ2-7 better. The germline gives CDR1 GTSNPN, CDR2 SVGIG (reference sequence). The CDR3 totals 15 residues. The CDR3: CAWSVRLRGRDEQYF. CDR3 sequence (DNA): TGTGCCTGGAGTGTACGTCTCAGGGGGCGAGACGAGCAGTACTTC.

The chain recombines TRBV19 with TRBJ2-1, with D unresolved. Germline CDR1 and CDR2: LNHDA and SQIVND (reference sequence). V was trimmed by 5 bases and J by 5 bases, leaving 10 bases between them. The CDR3 is 13 residues long. The CDR3 DNA follows: TGTGCCAGTAGTGAACTATTTGACAATGAGCAGTTCTTC. Its translation is CASSELFDNEQFF.

The J gene is TRBJ1-5, the V gene TRBV30; no definite D call. CDR3 size: 14 residues. V was clipped by 2 bases and J by 3 bases, with 11 bases between them. Germline CDR1 GTSNPN, CDR2 SVGIG (reference sequence). CDR3 sequence (DNA): TGTGCCTGGAGTTCCGGGAACAACAATCAGCCCCAGCATTTT. It encodes CAWSSGNNNQPQHF.

The gene calls are TRBV5-1 and TRBJ1-5; TRBD1 might be the D (6 bases). Germline-derived CDR1 and CDR2 are SGHRS and YFSETQ. The V and J ends lost 4 bases and 7 bases respectively, with 21 bases between them. The CDR3 spans 16 residues. CDR3 nucleotide sequence: TGCGCCAGCAGCCTCCCTTCCGGGACAAAGGGACAGCCCCAGCATTTT. This translates into CASSLPSGTKGQPQHF. Full variable domain (outside the CDR3, taken from reference TRBV5-1 and TRBJ1-5): KAGVTQTPRYLIKTRGQQVTLSCSPISGHRSVSWYQQTPGQGLQFLFEYFSETQRNKGNFPGRFSGRQFSNSRSEMNVSTLELGDSALYLCASSLPSGTKGQPQHFGDGTRLSIL.

The gene calls are TRBV2 and TRBJ2-7; 9 bases match TRBD1. Germline lookup yields CDR1 SNHLY and CDR2 FYNNEI. The trim removed 6 bases at V and 1 base at J, leaving 4 bases unmatched. The CDR3 runs to 14 residues. CDR3 sequence: CASRPGTGSYEQYF. The CDR3, as DNA: TGTGCCAGCAGACCCGGGACAGGGTCCTACGAGCAGTACTTC.

The gene calls are TRBV30 and TRBJ2-5; perhaps TRBD1 as D (6 bases). The germline CDR1 and CDR2 sequences are GTSNPN and SVGIG (reference sequence). This CDR3 has 15 residues. Trimming stripped 2 bases from V and 11 bases from J, with 24 bases between. The CDR3 nucleotides are TGTGCCTGGAGTCAAAATCAGGGGATGTTTGCAGAGCAGTACTTC. As protein: CAWSQNQGMFAEQYF.

V is TRBV7-9 and J is TRBJ2-1; TRBD2 agrees at 7 bases. CDR1 is SEHNR and CDR2 is FQNEAQ in the germline V gene (reference sequence). The CDR3 contains 18 residues. The V and J ends lost 4 bases and 0 bases, in that order; junction bases with no gene match: 12. CDR3 sequence: CASSSSLAASNSYNEQFF. DNA for the CDR3: TGTGCCAGCAGCTCCTCCCTAGCGGCTAGTAACTCCTACAATGAGCAGTTCTTC.

The rearrangement links TRBV7-9 to TRBJ2-1; 13 bases agree with TRBD2. V lost 5 bases to trimming and J lost 6 bases; unmatched junction nucleotides: 4. The CDR3 length is 15 residues. The germline V gene has CDR1 SEHNR and CDR2 FQNEAQ (reference sequence). The CDR3 coding sequence is TGTGCCAGCAGCCAACTAGCGGGAGGGGTCAATGAGCAGTTCTTC. As protein: CASSQLAGGVNEQFF.

In DNA form, the CDR3 reads TGTGCCAGCAGCTTAGCCCGGACAGGGTCCTACGAGCAGTACTTC. It yields the protein CASSLARTGSYEQYF. The genes are TRBV7-2 and TRBJ2-7, with 8 bases aligning to TRBD1. Trimming took 0 bases from V and 1 from J; bases not matched to a gene: 2. This CDR3 has 15 amino acids. The V gene's germline CDR1 is SGHTA and CDR2 FQGNSA.

This sequence joins TRBV29-1 and TRBJ1-1; no definite D call. Germline CDR1 is SQVTM and CDR2 is ANQGSEA. The ends were cut back, 5 bases at V and 7 bases at J, with 14 bases in the middle. This CDR3 is 12 amino acids long. The chain's CDR3 is CSVTPWTSEAFF. In DNA form, the CDR3 reads TGCAGCGTTACTCCCTGGACTAGTGAAGCTTTCTTT.

The chain uses TRBV30 and TRBJ1-2; D is uncertain. V lost 3 bases and J lost 8, with 13 bases in between. Germline lookup yields CDR1 GTSNPN and CDR2 SVGIG (reference sequence). CDR3 length: 12 amino acids. The DNA for the CDR3 is TGTGCCTGGAGCGCAAGCCTCGGGGGCTACACCTTC. It codes for CAWSASLGGYTF.

The chain employs TRBV30 and TRBJ2-7; TRBD1 matches 9 bases. Germline CDR1 is GTSNPN and CDR2 is SVGIG (reference sequence). The CDR3 length is 17 residues. Germline trimming cut 1 base from V and 3 bases from J; bases unmatched to any gene: 13. The CDR3 coding sequence is TGTGCCTGGAGTGACGTGGGGACAGGGAAATTTAACTACGAGCAGTACTTC. Translated: CAWSDVGTGKFNYEQYF.

V usage is TRBV18 and J usage is TRBJ1-2, with D hard to call. V lost 5 bases, J lost 3 bases, and 10 bases lay in between. The V gene's germline CDR1 is KGHSH and CDR2 LQKENI. The CDR3 spans 13 residues. CDR3 in amino acids: CASSTQADYGYTF. The CDR3 bases are TGTGCCAGCTCAACCCAAGCGGACTATGGCTACACCTTC.

The chain is built from TRBV30 and TRBJ2-1; D perhaps matches TRBD2 (7 bases). Germline V gene data show CDR1 as GTSNPN and CDR2 as SVGIG (reference sequence). The CDR3 runs 15 residues. V lost 2 bases, J lost 9 bases, and 20 bases lay in between. The DNA for the CDR3 is TGTGCCTGGAGTAGGGGGGAGGCCCCGGGGGGTGAGCAGTTCTTC. Amino acid sequence: CAWSRGEAPGGEQFF.

The chain carries TRBV19 and TRBJ1-2; D uncertain. From germline, CDR1 is LNHDA and CDR2 SQIVND (reference sequence). Trimming pared 10 bases from V and 3 bases from J, leaving 15 bases between. The CDR3 runs to 13 residues. The DNA of the CDR3 is TGTGCCATCCAAGAGGGCAGGTACTATGGCTACACCTTC. Its protein product is CAIQEGRYYGYTF.

The CDR3 DNA is TGTGCCAGCAGTGATGAGTGGGGAGACCCTGTCAATGAGCAGTTCTTC. Translation gives CASSDEWGDPVNEQFF. The chain joins TRBV6-4 to TRBJ2-1, with a possible D match to TRBD2 (5 bases). The germline CDR1 and CDR2 sequences are MRHNA and SNTAGT. The CDR3 spans 16 residues. V was trimmed by 3 bases and J by 6 bases, leaving 18 bases between them.

The rearrangement uses TRBV4-1 and TRBJ2-7; D not certain. Trimming shortened V by 3 bases and J by 10 bases, and 13 bases separated the two germline ends. The germline CDR1 and CDR2 sequences are MGHRA and YSYEKL. CDR3 length equals 12 residues. Here the CDR3 DNA reads TGCGCCAGCAGCCACCCGGGTTCGGTTCAGTACTTC. The encoded protein is CASSHPGSVQYF.